This record looks at one T cell receptor beta chain sequence and its context. Its target is not known. With random hexamers, reverse transcription was performed on about 0.5 to 1 ug of RNA. MiXCR, applied by TCRdb to the immunoSEQ multiplex PCR reads, yields one record per CDR3 protein. The table has some 100,000 distinct CDR3 sequences, roughly 90% seen once. The V gene's germline CDR1 is MGHRA and CDR2 YSYEKL. The ends lost 4 bases at V and 7 bases at J; junction bases unmatched: 16. CDR3 length equals 17 residues. Negative isolation yielded CD4+ and CD8+ T cells, and FACS enriched TEMRA cells. These data come from a study of CD8 T cells in Susac syndrome. The study, taken as a whole, reports: Regarding the TCR sequencing and HLA analysis, the study admitted that a relatively small number of individuals were involved.

Sequencing was performed on CD8+ T cells from PBMCs. This chain links TRBV4-1 with TRBJ2-1, with 7 bases lining up with TRBD2. The origin of this receptor is a human donor in good health. As DNA, the CDR3 is TGCGCCAGCAGCCGGGGGGGGATCGTGAGTTTGGGGAATGAGCAGTTCTTC. Amino acid sequence: CASSRGGIVSLGNEQFF.